This TCR beta chain was captured by sequencing in a study of beta chain features in type 1 diabetes. This clone was detected only a few times. Its antigen remains unknown. The study, taken as a whole, reports: Individuals with type 1 diabetes displayed fewer insertions and more deletions at VDJ junctions.

Sequenced material consisted of expressed TCRB transcripts (all of the isolated RNA was reverse transcribed). The method was immunoSEQ multiplex PCR; TCRdb's version includes in-frame clones alone and lacks a portion of them. The sample lists a few hundred thousand clones; about 10% were seen once. Germline CDR1 and CDR2: MNHEY and SMNVEV (reference sequence). The trim removed 8 bases at V and 6 bases at J, leaving 9 bases unmatched. The CDR3 extends over 14 amino acids. The J gene is TRBJ2-1, the V gene TRBV27, with 8 bases matching TRBD2. The source material was naive CD4+ T cells from blood. This clonotype was sampled from a woman between 18 and 29 years old in good health. The CDR3 DNA sequence: TGTGCCAGCGGAAAGCGGGGGACTAGCAATGAGCAGTTCTTC. It encodes CASGKRGTSNEQFF.